A selection of T cell receptor beta chains follows, all from one sample in a study of blood T cell repertoires in COVID-19. Sequencing was performed with immunoSEQ multiplex PCR; in TCRdb, only in-frame clones are kept and a portion is missing. The sample yields nearly 350,000 clones, around four fifths seen once. The source material was peripheral blood. These receptors came from a man aged 25 to 40 with active or convalescent COVID-19. Both conserved end residues are part of each CDR3. The D gene is left open where the match is weak. Clone size is shown for a subset of rows, as once, few, many or a class of expanded clone.

D gene	V gene	J gene	clone size	CDR3 protein	CDR3 DNA
NA	TRBV2	TRBJ1-4	NA	CASSDQGSLEKLFF	TGTGCCAGCAGTGACCAGGGGTCCCTAGAAAAACTGTTTTTT
NA	TRBV15	TRBJ1-5	NA	CATSSLQGWSNQPQHF	TGTGCCACCAGCAGTCTCCAGGGGTGGAGCAATCAGCCCCAGCATTTT
NA	TRBV30	TRBJ2-1	NA	CAWKDTLSYNEQFF	TGTGCCTGGAAGGACACACTATCCTACAATGAGCAGTTCTTC
TRBD1	TRBV5-1	TRBJ2-7	NA	CASSRFGQGLDEQYF	TGCGCCAGCAGCCGCTTCGGACAGGGGTTGGATGAGCAGTACTTC
TRBD2	TRBV9	TRBJ2-7	NA	CASSARLAGNEQYF	TGTGCCAGCAGCGCCCGACTAGCGGGGAACGAGCAGTACTTC
TRBD1	TRBV7-3	TRBJ2-1	NA	CASSFRRGREQFF	TGTGCCAGCAGCTTCCGCAGGGGGCGTGAGCAGTTCTTC
NA	TRBV5-4	TRBJ2-5	NA	CASSLYMDSKETQYF	TGTGCCAGCAGCTTGTACATGGACAGCAAAGAGACCCAGTACTTC
TRBD1	TRBV10-3	TRBJ2-7	NA	CAINDGTVTYEQYF	TGTGCCATCAATGATGGGACAGTAACCTACGAGCAGTACTTC
TRBD2	TRBV27	TRBJ2-5	NA	CASSLSIGLAGAETQYF	TGTGCCAGCAGTTTAAGCATTGGGCTAGCGGGAGCAGAGACCCAGTACTTC
TRBD1	TRBV5-1	TRBJ2-1	NA	CASRGQGGPEQFF	TGCGCCAGCAGGGGACAGGGAGGGCCTGAGCAGTTCTTC
TRBD1	TRBV19	TRBJ2-4	NA	CASTQGQGGNIQYF	TGTGCCAGTACCCAGGGACAGGGAGGAAACATTCAGTACTTC
TRBD2	TRBV6-4	TRBJ2-7	NA	CASSDSKTSGRVPPEEQYF	TGTGCCAGCAGTGACTCTAAGACTAGCGGGAGAGTACCGCCTGAAGAGCAGTACTTC
NA	TRBV28	TRBJ1-1	NA	CASSPASETLNTEAFF	TGTGCCAGCAGTCCCGCCTCTGAGACATTGAACACTGAAGCTTTCTTT
NA	TRBV10-3	TRBJ1-6	NA	CAISESGTPTLHF	TGTGCCATCAGTGAGTCTGGCACACCCACCCTCCACTTT
NA	TRBV5-1	TRBJ1-3	NA	CASREGSSGNTIYF	TGCGCCAGCAGGGAAGGGAGCTCTGGAAACACCATATATTTT
NA	TRBV5-6	TRBJ1-4	NA	CASSFGGNWGEKLFF	TGTGCCAGCAGTTTTGGCGGGAATTGGGGGGAAAAACTGTTTTTT
NA	TRBV19	TRBJ1-1	once	CASSRQDYTEAFF	TGTGCCAGTAGCCGACAGGACTACACTGAAGCTTTCTTT
TRBD1	TRBV15	TRBJ1-2	NA	CATSNRGLYGYTF	TGTGCCACCAGCAACAGGGGGCTGTACGGCTACACCTTC
TRBD1	TRBV29-1	TRBJ2-1	NA	CSVSVTGVAEQFF	TGCAGCGTCAGCGTGACAGGGGTAGCTGAGCAGTTCTTC
TRBD2	TRBV4-1	TRBJ2-3	NA	CASSPAGGHLDTQYF	TGCGCCAGCAGCCCAGCGGGAGGGCATCTAGATACGCAGTATTTT
TRBD2	TRBV7-2	TRBJ2-5	NA	CASSPGRAETQYF	TGTGCCAGCAGCCCCGGGAGGGCGGAGACCCAGTACTTC
TRBD1	TRBV7-9	TRBJ1-4	NA	CASSRGTGGQKLFF	TGTGCCAGCAGCCGCGGGACAGGGGGCCAAAAACTGTTTTTT
NA	TRBV15	TRBJ1-2	NA	CATSRDGGLRGYTF	TGTGCCACCAGCAGAGATGGCGGACTGCGAGGCTACACCTTC
TRBD1	TRBV18	TRBJ2-7	NA	CASSPTGGSYEQYF	TGTGCCAGCTCACCTACAGGGGGCTCCTACGAGCAGTACTTC
TRBD1	TRBV30	TRBJ2-7	NA	CAWTSGGYEQYF	TGTGCCTGGACTTCAGGGGGATACGAGCAGTACTTC
TRBD1	TRBV29-1	TRBJ1-2	NA	CSVWDRQLGYTF	TGCAGCGTTTGGGACAGGCAATTGGGCTACACCTTC
TRBD1	TRBV20-1	TRBJ1-6	once	CSASRDRGSGSPLHF	TGCAGTGCTAGTCGGGACAGGGGGTCAGGGTCACCCCTCCACTTT
NA	TRBV5-5	TRBJ2-3	NA	CASSSQNTDTQYF	TGTGCCAGCAGCTCCCAGAACACAGATACGCAGTATTTT
TRBD2	TRBV5-1	TRBJ2-5	NA	CASSLAGATAQETQYF	TGCGCCAGCAGCCTAGCGGGGGCCACGGCTCAAGAGACCCAGTACTTC
NA	TRBV18	TRBJ2-5	NA	CASSPNGILQRETQYF	TGTGCCAGCTCACCGAACGGGATCCTCCAGAGGGAGACCCAGTACTTC
NA	TRBV10-3	TRBJ2-3	NA	CAISDPSTDTQYF	TGTGCCATCAGTGACCCCTCCACAGATACGCAGTATTTT
NA	TRBV11-3	TRBJ2-6	NA	CASSLHPGSGANVLTF	TGTGCCAGCAGCTTACATCCAGGCTCTGGGGCCAACGTCCTGACTTTC
TRBD1	TRBV19	TRBJ1-4	NA	CASSDRGREKLFF	TGTGCCAGTAGTGACAGGGGGCGGGAAAAACTGTTTTTT
TRBD2	TRBV7-8	TRBJ2-3	NA	CASSLALVGGETSTDTQYF	TGTGCCAGCAGCTTAGCGCTGGTGGGGGGGGAGACTAGCACAGATACGCAGTATTTT
NA	TRBV30	TRBJ1-2	NA	CAWSVGQRGYTF	TGTGCCTGGAGTGTCGGGCAGCGGGGCTACACCTTC
NA	TRBV7-9	TRBJ1-2	NA	CASSPQGKGYTF	TGTGCCAGCAGCCCCCAGGGTAAAGGCTACACCTTC
TRBD2	TRBV9	TRBJ2-3	NA	CASSVTSGGTLDTQYF	TGTGCCAGCAGCGTCACTAGCGGGGGGACCCTAGATACGCAGTATTTT
NA	TRBV7-2	TRBJ2-2	few	CASSFGPTGELFF	TGTGCCAGCAGCTTTGGGCCCACCGGGGAGCTGTTTTTT
NA	TRBV14	TRBJ1-2	NA	CASSPWGGHGYTF	TGTGCCAGCAGCCCCTGGGGGGGACATGGCTACACCTTC
NA	TRBV7-9	TRBJ2-3	NA	CASSPYLRRPSTDTQYF	TGTGCCAGCAGCCCATACCTGCGGCGGCCTAGCACAGATACGCAGTATTTT
TRBD2	TRBV28	TRBJ2-3	once	CAGVGRGIGDTQYF	TGTGCCGGGGTCGGGAGGGGTATCGGGGATACGCAGTATTTT
NA	TRBV7-6	TRBJ2-3	NA	CASSLERGGVTDTQYF	TGTGCCAGCAGCTTAGAAAGGGGGGGAGTCACAGATACGCAGTATTTT
NA	TRBV6-5	TRBJ2-5	NA	CASRGTRKETQYF	TGTGCCAGCAGAGGGACAAGGAAAGAGACCCAGTACTTC
NA	TRBV7-2	TRBJ1-5	NA	CASSLGGTRPQHF	TGTGCCAGCAGCTTAGGAGGCACAAGGCCCCAGCATTTT
NA	TRBV6-6	TRBJ1-4	NA	CASSYTSREEKLFF	TGTGCCAGCAGTTACACCAGCCGGGAAGAAAAACTGTTTTTT
NA	TRBV19	TRBJ1-5	NA	CASSIDLLPNQPQHF	TGTGCCAGTAGTATAGATCTACTCCCGAATCAGCCCCAGCATTTT
NA	TRBV5-6	TRBJ2-2	NA	CASSGRVLIQNTGELFF	TGTGCCAGCAGCGGCCGGGTCCTTATACAGAACACCGGGGAGCTGTTTTTT
NA	TRBV9	TRBJ2-7	NA	CASSAAPTGSHEQYF	TGTGCCAGCAGCGCAGCACCGACTGGAAGCCACGAGCAGTACTTC
TRBD2	TRBV3-1/TRBV3-2	TRBJ2-2	NA	CASSQDPAGGGSNTGELFF	TGTGCCAGCAGCCAAGACCCAGCGGGAGGCGGCTCGAACACCGGGGAGCTGTTTTTT
TRBD2	TRBV6-1	TRBJ2-5	NA	CASSELISGGGRETQYF	TGTGCCAGCAGTGAATTGATTTCAGGCGGGGGAAGAGAGACCCAGTACTTC
TRBD1	TRBV7-2	TRBJ1-5	NA	CASSSRTGGFQPQHF	TGTGCCAGCAGCTCTCGGACAGGGGGCTTTCAGCCCCAGCATTTT
TRBD2	TRBV15	TRBJ2-3	NA	CATSKWGTSVYSGTDTQYF	TGTGCCACCAGCAAGTGGGGGACTAGCGTATACTCCGGCACAGATACGCAGTATTTT
TRBD2	TRBV6-1	TRBJ2-1	few	CASSDPGLQQFF	TGTGCCAGCAGTGACCCGGGACTACAGCAGTTCTTC
NA	TRBV27	TRBJ2-7	NA	CASSKNRDPSSYEQYF	TGTGCCAGCAGCAAAAACAGGGACCCGAGCTCCTACGAGCAGTACTTC
NA	TRBV12-3/TRBV12-4	TRBJ1-2	NA	CASSWDFYGYTF	TGTGCCAGCAGTTGGGACTTCTATGGCTACACCTTC
NA	TRBV7-9	TRBJ1-1	few	CASSPPRNTEAFF	TGTGCCAGCAGCCCTCCCAGGAACACTGAAGCTTTCTTT
TRBD1	TRBV7-2	TRBJ2-7	NA	CASSLTGGYEQYF	TGTGCCAGCAGCTTGACAGGGGGCTACGAGCAGTACTTC
TRBD2	TRBV27	TRBJ2-5	once	CASSFGAGGRRTQYF	TGTGCCAGCAGTTTCGGAGCGGGAGGCCGCCGGACCCAGTACTTC
TRBD2	TRBV14	TRBJ2-1	NA	CASSQRLAGLSNEQFF	TGTGCCAGCAGCCAACGACTAGCGGGGTTAAGTAATGAGCAGTTCTTC